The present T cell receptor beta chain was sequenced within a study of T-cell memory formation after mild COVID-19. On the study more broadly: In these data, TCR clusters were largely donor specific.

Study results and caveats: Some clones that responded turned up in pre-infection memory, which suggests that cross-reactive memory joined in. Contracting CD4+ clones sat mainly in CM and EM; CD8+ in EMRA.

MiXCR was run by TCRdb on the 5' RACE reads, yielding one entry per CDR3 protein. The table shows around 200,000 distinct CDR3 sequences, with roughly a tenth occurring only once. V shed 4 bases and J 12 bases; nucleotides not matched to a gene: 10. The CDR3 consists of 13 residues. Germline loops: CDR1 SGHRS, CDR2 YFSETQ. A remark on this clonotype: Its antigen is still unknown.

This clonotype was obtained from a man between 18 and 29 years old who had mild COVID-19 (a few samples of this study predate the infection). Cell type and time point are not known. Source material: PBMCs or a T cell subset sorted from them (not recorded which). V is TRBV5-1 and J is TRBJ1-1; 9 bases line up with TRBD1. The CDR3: CASSNRQGGASFF. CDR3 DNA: TGCGCCAGCAGCAACCGACAGGGGGGCGCGTCTTTCTTT. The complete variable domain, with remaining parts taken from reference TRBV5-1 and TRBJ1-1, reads KAGVTQTPRYLIKTRGQQVTLSCSPISGHRSVSWYQQTPGQGLQFLFEYFSETQRNKGNFPGRFSGRQFSNSRSEMNVSTLELGDSALYLCASSNRQGGASFFGQGTRLTVV.